A selection of T cell receptor beta chains follows, all from one sample in a study of human thymus T cells. This table comes from immunoSEQ multiplex PCR, and its TCRdb copy is limited to in-frame clones, with some not included. Among roughly 77,000 clones listed, around 95% were seen once. Source material: thymus tissue. The receptors shown here come from a girl under three years old with a congenital heart defect but otherwise immunologically healthy. Both conserved end residues are part of each CDR3. D genes are given only for firm matches. Clone size is stated in some rows and not others, as once, few, many or a class when expanded.

TRBV28,TRBJ1-5,NA,once,TGTGCCAGCAGTTTAGCCCAGGGGCCCAGCAATCAGCCCCAGCATTTT,CASSLAQGPSNQPQHF
TRBV6-4,TRBJ2-1,NA,NA,TGTGCCAGCAGTGCTGGACGGGAGTGGGCAGGTGAGCAGTTCTTC,CASSAGREWAGEQFF
TRBV18,TRBJ2-7,NA,NA,TGTGCCAGCTTAATGGACAGAACCTACGAGCAGTACTTC,CASLMDRTYEQYF
TRBV4-3,TRBJ2-3,TRBD2,NA,TGCGCCAGCAGCCAAGACGGTGGCGGGAGACAAGGTTTCGGGGATACAGATACGCAGTATTTT,CASSQDGGGRQGFGDTDTQYF
TRBV5-1,TRBJ1-3,TRBD1,NA,TGCGCCAGCAGCTGCGGGACAGCTGGAAACACCATATATTTT,CASSCGTAGNTIYF
TRBV4-2,TRBJ2-1,NA,once,TGTGCCAGCAGCCAAGTGAAGGGAGCAGCCTACAATGAGCAGTTCTTC,CASSQVKGAAYNEQFF
TRBV11-2,TRBJ2-3,NA,NA,TGTGCCAGCAGCTTAGAACTAGGAAGCACAGATACGCAGTATTTT,CASSLELGSTDTQYF
TRBV12-5,TRBJ2-5,NA,once,TGTGCTAGTGGTATACACAGGGGAGGGGGCCAAGAGACCCAGTACTTC,CASGIHRGGGQETQYF
TRBV5-6,TRBJ2-6,NA,NA,TGTGCCAGCAGCTTGGAAAGAGGCCCTGGGGCCAACGTCCTGACTTTC,CASSLERGPGANVLTF
TRBV15,TRBJ2-7,TRBD1,NA,TGTGCCACCAGCAGAGAGGACAGGGAAGCCACCTACGAGCAGTACTTC,CATSREDREATYEQYF
TRBV7-9,TRBJ1-2,NA,NA,TGTGCCAGCAGCCCAAACGGCCGCTGGGGCTATGGCTACACCTTC,CASSPNGRWGYGYTF
TRBV7-9,TRBJ2-1,NA,NA,TGTGCCAGCAGCTTAAGTCGGGCCCCCTCCTACAATGAGCAGTTCTTC,CASSLSRAPSYNEQFF
TRBV15,TRBJ1-1,NA,NA,TGTGCCACCGGGGACGGTACCAACACTGAAGCTTTCTTT,CATGDGTNTEAFF
TRBV2,TRBJ1-4,TRBD1,NA,TGTGCCAGCAGTGAAGCGAGGGACAGATCTCCAACTAATGAAAAACTGTTTTTT,CASSEARDRSPTNEKLFF
TRBV6-1,TRBJ2-2,TRBD1,NA,TGTGCCAGCCTCCCGGGACAGGAATCCGGGGAGCTGTTTTTT,CASLPGQESGELFF
TRBV6-1,TRBJ2-7,NA,once,TGTGCCAGCAGTGAAGCTAGGATTGTCCGCGACTCCTACGAGCAGTACTTC,CASSEARIVRDSYEQYF